What follows describes a single T cell receptor (beta chain). Trimming removed 4 bases from V and 3 bases from J; junction bases left unmatched: 8. CDR3 length: 17 amino acids. CDR1 is MGHRA and CDR2 is YSYEKL in the germline V gene. Clones were read by immunoSEQ multiplex PCR, and TCRdb kept only the in-frame ones, dropping some. This table has approximately 210,000 clones, almost 90% appearing once. This sample stems from a study of cytomegalovirus exposure and HLA in healthy donors. This chain uses TRBV4-1 with TRBJ2-2, with 10 nucleotides matching TRBD1. Sequenced: PBMCs. This sequence was found in a woman aged 18 to 35 in good health and CMV-seronegative. CDR3 region: CASSLRMGTGDTGELFF. CDR3 sequence (DNA): TGCGCCAGCAGCCTAAGGATGGGGACAGGGGACACCGGGGAGCTGTTTTTT.